These 29 T cell receptor beta chains share one sample of origin, sequenced in a study of blood T cells in healthy people across ages. Together with a sample-barcoded 5' primer, a J-beta primer mix was included in a second PCR lasting roughly 7 to 11 cycles. A single record per CDR3 protein comes from TCRdb applying MiXCR to the 5' RACE reads. The data show about 680,000 distinct CDR3 sequences, roughly 49% seen once. Input material: blood. These receptors all come from a woman aged 60-70 years in good health.

This chain links TRBV29-1 with TRBJ1-2, with D perhaps matching TRBD1 (5 bases). Germline V gene sequence: CDR1 SQVTM, CDR2 ANQGSEA. V was pared by 4 bases and J by 2 bases, with 14 bases between. CDR3 length equals 14 residues. CDR3 sequence reads: CSVGGSAGNYGYTF. In DNA, the CDR3 is TGCAGCGTTGGTGGCTCGGCAGGGAACTATGGCTACACCTTC.

The genes are TRBV5-6 and TRBJ1-6; no definite D call. In germline, CDR1 is SGHDT, CDR2 YYEEEE. Trimming took 4 bases from V and 8 from J, leaving 10 bases between them. The CDR3 runs 13 residues. CDR3 in DNA: TGTGCCAGCAGCACCCGTTCCGATTCACCCCTCCACTTT. Protein product: CASSTRSDSPLHF. Supplemented by reference TRBV5-6 and TRBJ1-6, the full variable domain reads DAGVTQSPTHLIKTRGQQVTLRCSPKSGHDTVSWYQQALGQGPQFIFQYYEEEERQRGNFPDRFSGHQFPNYSSELNVNALLLGDSALYLCASSTRSDSPLHFGNGTRLTVT.

The V call is TRBV6-1, the J call TRBJ1-2, with D possibly TRBD1 on 6 matching bases. CDR1 is MNHNS, CDR2 SASEGT, per germline. Trimming pared 6 bases from V and 7 bases from J, leaving 15 bases between. This CDR3 spans 13 amino acids. CDR3 in amino acids: CASSAVGGGGYTF. The CDR3 DNA is TGTGCCAGCAGCGCCGTCGGGGGCGGTGGCTACACCTTC.

Here the CDR3 reads CASSSGTGKTNSPLHF. The CDR3 DNA follows: TGTGCCAGCAGCTCCGGGACAGGGAAGACTAATTCACCCCTCCACTTT. The J gene is TRBJ1-6, the V gene TRBV5-4; TRBD1 matches at 9 bases. The CDR3 is 16 residues long. CDR1 is SGHNT, CDR2 YYREEE, per germline (reference sequence). With 3 bases clipped from V and 6 bases from J, the junction kept 7 bases outside the gene matches.

J is TRBJ1-4 and V is TRBV25-1, with 8 bases matching TRBD1. V was pared by 6 bases and J by 7 bases, with 4 bases of the junction left unmatched. The CDR3 contains 13 residues. Germline V gene sequence: CDR1 MGHDK, CDR2 SYGVNS. The CDR3 DNA is TGTGCCAGCAGCAGGGGGCTTGGTGAAAAACTGTTTTTT. It codes for CASSRGLGEKLFF.

This clonotype has just a few counts. This rearrangement joins TRBV15 to TRBJ2-3, with TRBD1 matching over 9 bases. CDR3 size: 16 residues. V shed 3 bases, J shed 4 bases, and the junction held 8 bases outside the gene matches. The germline gives CDR1 LNHNV, CDR2 YYDKDF (reference sequence). The CDR3 is CATSRPGQGWADTQYF. The CDR3 region has the DNA TGTGCCACCAGCAGGCCCGGACAGGGGTGGGCAGATACGCAGTATTTT.

The gene calls are TRBV4-1 and TRBJ2-3, with 9 nucleotides matching TRBD1. V shed 2 bases, J shed 3 bases, and the junction held 9 bases outside the gene matches. The length of the CDR3 is 17 residues. Germline CDR1 is MGHRA and CDR2 is YSYEKL. CDR3 in DNA: TGCGCCAGCAGCCAACAACCCGGGACAGGGTCAACAGATACGCAGTATTTT. It encodes CASSQQPGTGSTDTQYF.

This clonotype was picked up a small number of times. This sequence joins TRBV28 and TRBJ2-7, with 10 nucleotides matching TRBD1. This CDR3 has 15 residues. J gave up 2 bases and V 6 bases, and 7 bases lay outside the gene matches. CDR1 MDHEN and CDR2 SYDVKM come from the germline V gene. CDR3 in amino acids: CASSPAGTGAYEQYF. CDR3 nucleotides: TGTGCCAGCAGCCCCGCCGGGACAGGGGCCTACGAGCAGTACTTC.

The chain links TRBV20-1 to TRBJ1-2; TRBD1 agrees at 7 bases. The V and J ends lost 1 base and 3 bases, in that order; junction bases with no gene match: 5. The V gene's germline CDR1 is DFQATT and CDR2 SNEGSKA (reference sequence). CDR3 length equals 14 residues. CDR3: CSARGGDSYYGYTF. For the CDR3, the DNA is TGCAGTGCTAGAGGAGGGGACAGCTACTATGGCTACACCTTC.

This clonotype occurred many times. CDR3 protein: CASSERLPGQKQFF. DNA of the CDR3: TGTGCCAGCAGTGAAAGACTTCCGGGACAGAAGCAGTTCTTC. The chain recombines TRBV2 with TRBJ2-1; 7 nucleotides match TRBD1. V dropped 2 bases and J dropped 11; count of bases not matched to a gene: 9. CDR1 and CDR2 from the germline V gene are SNHLY and FYNNEI. This CDR3 is 14 amino acids long.

A few counts support this clonotype. This chain connects TRBV20-1 to TRBJ2-7; 9 bases map to TRBD1. After removal of 6 bases from V and 2 bases from J, the junction contained 8 bases not matched to a gene. Germline V CDR1 and CDR2: DFQATT, SNEGSKA (reference sequence). The CDR3 covers 14 residues. In nucleotides, the CDR3 is TGCAGTGCGAGGGACAGGGCTATCCCCTACGAGCAGTACTTC. Translation gives CSARDRAIPYEQYF.

A few counts support this clonotype. The V gene is TRBV5-1, the J gene TRBJ1-1; no firm D call. V lost 0 bases and J lost 5, with 11 bases in between. Germline values: CDR1 SGHRS, CDR2 YFSETQ. The CDR3 has 14 amino acids. The CDR3, as DNA: TGCGCCAGCAGCTTGGTGGGTCGTAAGACTGAAGCTTTCTTT. Translated: CASSLVGRKTEAFF.

The gene calls are TRBV7-2 and TRBJ2-3; 7 nucleotides agree with TRBD1. J gave up 2 bases and V 3 bases, and 5 bases lay outside the gene matches. This CDR3 is 15 amino acids long. The germline V gene encodes CDR1 SGHTA and CDR2 FQGNSA. The CDR3 region has the DNA TGTGCCAGCAGCTTCCGACAGGGCCCCACAGATACGCAGTATTTT. This sequence encodes CASSFRQGPTDTQYF.

CDR3 protein: CASSATDTLLGNEQFF. For the CDR3, the DNA is TGTGCCAGCAGCGCAACGGACACCTTACTGGGCAATGAGCAGTTCTTC. The chain is built from TRBV7-2 and TRBJ2-1; TRBD1 might be the D (5 bases). V shed 5 bases and J shed 6 bases, with 20 bases lying between them. The length of the CDR3 is 16 residues. Germline V gene data show CDR1 as SGHTA and CDR2 as FQGNSA.

This clonotype was seen more than once but under ten times. J is TRBJ2-3 and V is TRBV7-2; TRBD1 is a possible D gene (6 bases). Trimming pared 5 bases from V and 7 bases from J, leaving 13 bases between. This CDR3 comprises 13 residues. CDR1 and CDR2 (germline): SGHTA, FQGNSA. This CDR3 is CASSPEQGYTQYF. DNA for the CDR3: TGTGCCAGCAGCCCGGAGCAGGGGTATACGCAGTATTTT.

This clonotype was seen more than once but under ten times. The genes are TRBV7-3 and TRBJ2-1; D not resolved. This CDR3 is built from 12 residues. The V end lost 2 bases, the J end lost 7 bases, and 6 bases lay between the germline ends. The germline gives CDR1 SGHTA, CDR2 FQGTGA. The DNA for the CDR3 is TGTGCCAGCAGCTTAGAGGATAATGAGCAGTTCTTC. It yields the protein CASSLEDNEQFF.

This chain connects TRBV25-1 to TRBJ1-4; TRBD1 might be the D (6 bases). V was trimmed by 1 base and J by 4 bases, leaving 16 bases between them. Germline CDR1 reads MGHDK; CDR2 reads SYGVNS. This CDR3 contains 17 residues. The CDR3 coding sequence is TGTGCCAGCAGTGAATCCGGGACAAAAGGGATTAATGAAAAACTGTTTTTT. It translates to CASSESGTKGINEKLFF. Looking up the rest from reference TRBV25-1 and TRBJ1-4 gives the full variable domain: EADIYQTPRYLVIGTGKKITLECSQTMGHDKMYWYQQDPGMELHLIHYSYGVNSTEKGDLSSESTVSRIRTEHFPLTLESARPSHTSQYLCASSESGTKGINEKLFFGSGTQLSVL.

This clonotype was seen only a few times. The chain uses TRBV6-5 and TRBJ2-1; TRBD2 matches at 10 bases. V lost 5 bases to trimming and J lost 9 bases; unmatched junction nucleotides: 10. The CDR3 is 15 residues long. Germline V CDR1 and CDR2: MNHEY, SVGAGI. CDR3 DNA sequence: TGTGCCAGCAGTAACAGCGGGAGGGCCACGAGTGAGCAGTTCTTC. Its protein is CASSNSGRATSEQFF.

A few counts support this clonotype. V is TRBV11-3 and J is TRBJ2-3; 11 nucleotides align to TRBD2. The CDR3 runs 16 residues. The V gene's germline CDR1 is SGHNT and CDR2 YENEEA. Trimming removed 4 bases from V and 2 bases from J; junction bases left unmatched: 5. Here the CDR3 DNA reads TGTGCCAGCAGCTCGGGGACTAGCGGACTCACAGATACGCAGTATTTT. This encodes CASSSGTSGLTDTQYF.

This clonotype was seen a few times. The V gene is TRBV28, the J gene TRBJ1-2; 7 bases are shared with TRBD1. CDR1 is MDHEN and CDR2 is SYDVKM in the germline V gene. The CDR3 covers 14 residues. The V segment lost 3 bases and the J segment 5 bases; nucleotides outside the gene matches: 6. The CDR3 loop is CASSLPGGGYGYTF. The CDR3 DNA follows: TGTGCCAGCAGTTTGCCAGGGGGTGGGTATGGCTACACCTTC.

This chain links TRBV20-1 with TRBJ1-5; possible D gene TRBD1, 6 bases. This CDR3 spans 14 amino acids. Trimming stripped 5 bases from V and 3 bases from J, with 14 bases between. From germline, CDR1 is DFQATT and CDR2 SNEGSKA (reference sequence). CDR3 sequence reads: CSAFQGRLNQPQHF. The CDR3 nucleotides are TGCAGTGCTTTTCAGGGGAGGCTCAATCAGCCCCAGCATTTT.

This clonotype was detected only a few times. The chain employs TRBV6-1 and TRBJ2-1; a possible D gene is TRBD1 (5 bases). The J call may be in error: the DNA end matches TRBJ2-7 better. The germline V gene encodes CDR1 MNHNS and CDR2 SASEGT. This CDR3 comprises 14 residues. CDR3 in amino acids: CASRIVQAGYEQYF. CDR3 DNA sequence: TGTGCCAGCAGGATCGTACAGGCCGGCTACGAGCAGTACTTC.

The rearrangement links TRBV7-9 to TRBJ2-5; TRBD1 aligns across 12 bases. The germline CDR1 and CDR2 sequences are SEHNR and FQNEAQ (reference sequence). The CDR3 loop spans 17 amino acids. Trimming took 0 bases from V and 4 from J; bases not matched to a gene: 6. CDR3 in DNA: TGTGCCAGCAGCTTAGCCCTAGGGACAGGGGGCGCAGAGACCCAGTACTTC. It specifies CASSLALGTGGAETQYF.

The rearrangement joins TRBV4-2 to TRBJ2-1, with 13 bases aligning to TRBD2. There are 15 residues in the CDR3. Germline V gene lookup returns CDR1 LGHNA and CDR2 YNFKEQ. V lost 4 bases and J lost 7; bases outside the gene matches: 4. The CDR3 DNA reads TGTGCCAGCAGCCCACTAGCGGGAGGGGTGAATGAGCAGTTCTTC. Its protein is CASSPLAGGVNEQFF.

The chain carries TRBV2 and TRBJ2-2; the D is unclear. Per germline, CDR1 SNHLY and CDR2 FYNNEI. The CDR3 extends over 14 amino acids. V lost 4 bases to trimming and J lost 3 bases, with 9 bases between them. CDR3 loop: CASSVRTHTGELFF. CDR3 in DNA: TGTGCCAGCAGTGTCCGGACGCACACCGGGGAGCTGTTTTTT.

This chain links TRBV20-1 with TRBJ2-4; the D gene could be TRBD1 or TRBD2 (5 bases each). The germline V gene has CDR1 DFQATT and CDR2 SNEGSKA (reference sequence). The CDR3 is 13 residues long. Trimming removed 6 bases from V and 5 bases from J, with 14 bases in between. CDR3 nucleotides: TGCAGTGCCGAGGGGCAGGGTCAAAACATTCAGTACTTC. Its protein product is CSAEGQGQNIQYF.

This sequence joins TRBV29-1 and TRBJ2-4; TRBD1 might be the D (6 bases). CDR1 is SQVTM, CDR2 ANQGSEA, per germline. Trimming left V 6 bases short and J 1 base short, with 19 bases between. The CDR3 consists of 16 residues. CDR3 nucleotides: TGCAGCGTAGGTCTTGGGACAAACCCGGCCAAAAACATTCAGTACTTC. Translated: CSVGLGTNPAKNIQYF.

This clonotype was detected only a few times. The gene calls are TRBV4-3 and TRBJ1-4; D not resolved. V was shortened by 6 bases and J by 8 bases, with 13 bases between the two germline ends. The CDR3 consists of 13 residues. CDR1 LGHNA and CDR2 YSLEER come from the germline V gene. Written as DNA, the CDR3 is TGCGCCAGCAGACGATCTGCTCAAGAAAAACTGTTTTTT. Translating gives CASRRSAQEKLFF.

The V and J genes are TRBV4-2 and TRBJ2-2; perhaps TRBD2 as D (5 bases). The CDR3 runs 15 residues. From germline, CDR1 is LGHNA and CDR2 YNFKEQ. V was pared by 6 bases and J by 4 bases, with 15 bases between. Here the CDR3 reads CASRRAEASTGELFF. In DNA, the CDR3 is TGTGCCAGCAGGCGGGCTGAGGCTAGCACCGGGGAGCTGTTTTTT.